Presented here are 16 T cell receptor beta chains from one specimen sequenced in a study of blood T cells in healthy people across ages. A second PCR of roughly 7 to 11 cycles used a sample-barcoded 5' primer and a J-beta primer mix. TCRdb used MiXCR to reprocess the 5' RACE reads, holding one entry per CDR3 protein. The table records over a million distinct CDR3 sequences, less than 50% of them present only once. The specimen was blood. All receptors come from a woman aged 55-75 years in good health.

This chain joins TRBV2 and TRBJ2-1; 7 positions agree with TRBD2. Germline lookup yields CDR1 SNHLY and CDR2 FYNNEI. J gave up 15 bases and V 3 bases, and 8 bases lay outside the gene matches. The CDR3 is 12 amino acids. CDR3 residues: CASSDRLAGLFF. The CDR3, as DNA: TGTGCCAGCAGTGATCGACTAGCAGGTCTGTTCTTC.

There are a few counts of this clonotype. V gene TRBV5-1 combines with J gene TRBJ1-2; D is undetermined. The CDR3 is 13 amino acids. The V end was cut by 4 bases, the J end by 8 bases, with 15 bases between. The germline V gene has CDR1 SGHRS and CDR2 YFSETQ. CDR3 coding DNA: TGCGCCAGCAGCCTTGGGAGGACTCTAGGCTACACCTTC. Translation gives CASSLGRTLGYTF.

This clonotype came up a few times. The chain joins TRBV7-2 to TRBJ2-7; D remains unclear. CDR3 length: 14 amino acids. V lost 1 base, J lost 2 bases, and 9 bases lay in between. In germline, CDR1 is SGHTA, CDR2 FQGNSA. The CDR3 DNA is TGTGCCAGCAGCTTAGGGCGGTATCCCTACGAGCAGTACTTC. Protein: CASSLGRYPYEQYF.

The rearrangement links TRBV6-5 to TRBJ2-7; TRBD2 matches 7 bases. The tail of the sequence fits TRBJ2-5 better, so the J call may be wrong. The CDR3 loop spans 15 amino acids. Germline assignment: CDR1 MNHEY and CDR2 SVGAGI. The CDR3 DNA reads as TGTGCCAGCAGTTTGATGGGAGGGACTGGGGAGACCCAGTACTTC. Translating it yields CASSLMGGTGETQYF.

In this sample, this clonotype turned up a few times. The V call is TRBV20-1, the J call TRBJ2-3; the D gene could be TRBD1 or TRBD2 (5 bases each). CDR3 length: 20 amino acids. V was shortened by 3 bases and J by 1 base, with 29 bases between the two germline ends. Germline V gene sequence: CDR1 DFQATT, CDR2 SNEGSKA (reference sequence). The CDR3 protein is CSARAYGARPLGNGTDTQYF. The CDR3 DNA reads TGCAGTGCTAGGGCGTACGGGGCGCGGCCCCTAGGGAACGGCACAGATACGCAGTATTTT.

This sequence joins TRBV11-3 and TRBJ2-1; the match to TRBD1 covers 10 bases. The CDR3 extends over 15 amino acids. Germline values: CDR1 SGHNT, CDR2 YENEEA. Trimming cost V 5 bases and J 4 bases; bases outside gene matches: 5. CDR3: CASSQTGGAYNEQFF. In DNA form, the CDR3 reads TGTGCCAGCAGCCAGACAGGGGGCGCTTACAATGAGCAGTTCTTC. Full variable domain (remainder filled in from reference TRBV11-3 and TRBJ2-1): EAGVVQSPRYKIIEKKQPVAFWCNPISGHNTLYWYLQNLGQGPELLIRYENEEAVDDSQLPKDRFSAERLKGVDSTLKIQPAELGDSAVYLCASSQTGGAYNEQFFGPGTRLTVL.

This chain uses TRBV20-1 with TRBJ2-5, with 11 nucleotides matching TRBD2. Unmatched junction bases numbered 17, after V lost 6 bases and J lost 11 bases. The CDR3 has 15 residues. In germline, CDR1 is DFQATT, CDR2 SNEGSKA (reference sequence). In nucleotides, the CDR3 is TGCAGTGCCAGTACCGGGACTAGCGGTTACAATGAGCAGTACTTC. The encoded protein is CSASTGTSGYNEQYF.

V is TRBV3-1 and J is TRBJ1-4; D unresolved. The V gene lost 3 bases and the J gene lost 4 bases, with 9 bases spanning the gap. The CDR3 length is 14 residues. Looked up from germline, CDR1 is LGHDT and CDR2 is YNNKEL (reference sequence). The CDR3 DNA is TGTGCCAGCAGCCAGGACGGCGGTAATGAAAAACTGTTTTTT. It codes for CASSQDGGNEKLFF.

The rearrangement joins TRBV5-4 to TRBJ2-1; 9 bases match TRBD1. After removal of 3 bases from V and 6 bases from J, the junction contained 7 bases not matched to a gene. This CDR3 has 15 amino acids. Germline values: CDR1 SGHNT, CDR2 YYREEE (reference sequence). The CDR3 here is CASSSRDRVTNEQFF. The CDR3 DNA is TGTGCCAGCAGCTCCCGGGACAGGGTAACCAATGAGCAGTTCTTC.

The V gene is TRBV12-5, the J gene TRBJ2-1; D possibly corresponds to TRBD2 (5 bases). The J call may be incorrect, as the DNA end agrees better with TRBJ2-7. CDR3 length: 16 amino acids. The germline V gene encodes CDR1 LGHNT and CDR2 FRNRAP. CDR3 nucleotides: TGTGCTAGTGGTTTGGTACTGTCGGGGTTCGCGAATGAGCAGTACTTC. This gives the protein CASGLVLSGFANEQYF.

V usage is TRBV27 and J usage is TRBJ2-5; the D gene is possibly TRBD1 (5 bases). This CDR3 region has 13 residues. Between the trimmed V and J ends, which lost 9 bases and 3 bases, there was a span of 14 bases. CDR1 and CDR2 from the germline V gene are MNHEY and SMNVEV (reference sequence). DNA of the CDR3: TGTGCCAGACCCCAGGGATACGAAGAGACCCAGTACTTC. It encodes CARPQGYEETQYF.

This clonotype was recorded a few times. The chain employs TRBV27 and TRBJ1-2; D is ambiguous. The V and J ends lost 2 bases and 4 bases respectively, with 17 bases between them. CDR3 length: 16 amino acids. Per the germline V gene, CDR1 is MNHEY and CDR2 is SMNVEV (reference sequence). The CDR3 region is CASSLERSGSPYGYTF. In DNA form, the CDR3 reads TGTGCCAGCAGTTTAGAACGATCGGGCAGCCCCTATGGCTACACCTTC.

The CDR3 protein is CASSGLAGRHIEQFF. In DNA form, the CDR3 reads TGTGCCAGCAGTGGACTAGCGGGAAGACACATTGAGCAGTTCTTC. The gene calls are TRBV27 and TRBJ2-1, with 12 bases lining up with TRBD2. Germline CDR1 and CDR2: MNHEY and SMNVEV (reference sequence). V was clipped by 5 bases and J by 9 bases; unmatched bases: 8. CDR3 size: 15 residues.

The rearrangement links TRBV12-3 or TRBV12-4 to TRBJ2-1, with TRBD2 matching over 8 bases. CDR3 length equals 15 residues. Trimming took 1 base from V and 7 from J; bases not matched to a gene: 6. The CDR3 protein is CASSLEAGALNEQFF. In DNA, the CDR3 is TGTGCCAGCAGTTTAGAAGCGGGAGCACTGAATGAGCAGTTCTTC.

A single count supports this clonotype. This chain connects TRBV20-1 to TRBJ1-2, with 11 bases lining up with TRBD1. CDR1 is DFQATT, CDR2 SNEGSKA, per germline (reference sequence). The CDR3 is 14 residues long. The J segment lost 4 bases and the V segment lost 5 bases, leaving 6 bases of the junction unmatched. The CDR3 sequence: CSAAGQGGLYGYTF. In nucleotides, the CDR3 is TGCAGTGCTGCGGGACAGGGGGGGCTCTATGGCTACACCTTC.

The chain uses TRBV23-1 and TRBJ2-7; D perhaps matches TRBD1 (5 bases). TRBV23-1 is an ORF, with its function uncertain. The CDR3 runs to 15 residues. Trimming cost V 7 bases and J 2 bases, with 18 bases left between them. The CDR3 bases are TGCGCCAGCACCTTGTGGTGGGGCAGAACCTACGAGCAGTACTTC. Translating it yields CASTLWWGRTYEQYF.